The T cell receptor beta chain under discussion was sequenced for a study of blood T cells in healthy people across ages. Study-level points and caveats: Comparison with aged donors showed that long-lived donors had more naive CD4+ cells and higher diversity. Per million T cells, the diversity of TCR beta decreased roughly linearly as age advanced.

In regard to this clonotype: Antigen specificity is unknown. With a much larger clone just one base away, this may be a read error.

The CDR3 is 14 amino acids. Germline CDR1 reads DFQATT; CDR2 reads SNEGSKA (reference sequence). A sample-barcoded 5' primer and a J-beta primer mix were used in a second PCR of roughly 7 to 12 cycles. With 12 random nucleotides, a template-switch adaptor tagged each individual cDNA molecule. All samples gave at least 2.5 million CDR3-containing paired-end reads. TCRdb reprocessed the 5' RACE reads via MiXCR and lists one record per CDR3 protein. In the table there are over a million distinct CDR3 sequences, 45% of which are singletons. The clonotype originates from a woman between 55 and 75 years old in good health. The V and J genes are TRBV20-1 and TRBJ2-5; 12 bases line up with TRBD2. The better agreement between TRBJ2-1 and the DNA end casts doubt on the J call. Input material: blood. This chain's CDR3 is CSAVGLAGQETQFF. The CDR3, as DNA: TGCAGTGCTGTGGGACTAGCGGGTCAAGAGACCCAGTTCTTC.